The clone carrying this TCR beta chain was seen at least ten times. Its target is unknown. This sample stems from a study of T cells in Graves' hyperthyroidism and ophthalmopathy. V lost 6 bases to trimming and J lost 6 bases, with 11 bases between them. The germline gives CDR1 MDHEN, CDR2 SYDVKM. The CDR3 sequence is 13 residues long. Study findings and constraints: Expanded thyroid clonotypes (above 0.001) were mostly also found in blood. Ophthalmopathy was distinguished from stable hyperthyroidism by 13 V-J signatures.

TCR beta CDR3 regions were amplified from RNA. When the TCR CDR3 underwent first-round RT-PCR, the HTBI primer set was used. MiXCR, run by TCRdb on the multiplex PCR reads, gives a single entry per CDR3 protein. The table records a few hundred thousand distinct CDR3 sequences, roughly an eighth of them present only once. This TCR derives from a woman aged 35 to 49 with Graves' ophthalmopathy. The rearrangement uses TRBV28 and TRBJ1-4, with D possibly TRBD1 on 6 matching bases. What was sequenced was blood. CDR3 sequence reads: CASSGGGDEKLFF. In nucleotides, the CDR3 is TGTGCCAGCAGCGGCGGGGGCGATGAAAAACTGTTTTTT.